The clone carrying this TCR beta chain turned up a few times. The antigen remains unidentified. Making TCR cDNA involved 5'RACE template switching, which added UMIs and a universal primer site. TCRdb analysed the 5' RACE reads with MiXCR anew, one entry per CDR3 protein. The top ten clones hold about 0.6% of a sample with around 140,000 distinct CDR3 sequences, approximately 6.6% of them seen once. The sample belongs to a study of T cells after yellow fever vaccination. Study summary: Those fractions that held only low numbers of cells were prepared using the SMART-Seq v4 Ultra Low Input RNA kit.

Trimming cost V 4 bases and J 9 bases; bases outside gene matches: 11. Germline assignment: CDR1 SSHAT and CDR2 FNYEAQ (reference sequence). The CDR3 sequence is 15 residues long. Study findings and constraints: Most clones from primary vaccination resurfaced after the booster (roughly 96% CD4, over 85% CD8).

Sequencing used CD4+ T cells sorted from PBMCs, obtained 10 days after the yellow fever booster vaccination. The chain couples TRBV7-7 to TRBJ2-1; 8 bases agree with TRBD2. This sequence originates from a man aged 30 to 45 who received the YFV17D yellow fever vaccine. As DNA, the CDR3 is TGTGCCAGCAGCTCACTAGCGGACTCGAACGGTGAGCAGTTCTTC. Encoded protein: CASSSLADSNGEQFF. Using reference TRBV7-7 and TRBJ2-1 for the parts outside the CDR3, the full variable domain is GAGVSQSPRYKVTKRGQDVTLRCDPISSHATLYWYQQALGQGPEFLTYFNYEAQPDKSGLPSDRFSAERPEGSISTLTIQRTEQRDSAMYRCASSSLADSNGEQFFGPGTRLTVL.